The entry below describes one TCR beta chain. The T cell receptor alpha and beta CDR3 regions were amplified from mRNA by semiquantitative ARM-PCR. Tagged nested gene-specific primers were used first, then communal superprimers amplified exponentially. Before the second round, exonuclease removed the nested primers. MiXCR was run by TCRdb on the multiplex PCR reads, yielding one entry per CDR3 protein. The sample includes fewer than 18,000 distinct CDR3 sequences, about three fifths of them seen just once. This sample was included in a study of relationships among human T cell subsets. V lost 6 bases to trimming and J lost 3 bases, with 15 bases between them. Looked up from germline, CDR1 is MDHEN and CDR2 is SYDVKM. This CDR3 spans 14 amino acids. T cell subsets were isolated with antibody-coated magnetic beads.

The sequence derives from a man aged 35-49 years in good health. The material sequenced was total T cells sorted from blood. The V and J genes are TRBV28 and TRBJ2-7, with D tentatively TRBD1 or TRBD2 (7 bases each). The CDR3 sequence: CASSQAGQYYEQYF. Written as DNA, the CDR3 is TGTGCCAGCAGCCAAGCGGGACAGTACTACGAGCAGTACTTC.